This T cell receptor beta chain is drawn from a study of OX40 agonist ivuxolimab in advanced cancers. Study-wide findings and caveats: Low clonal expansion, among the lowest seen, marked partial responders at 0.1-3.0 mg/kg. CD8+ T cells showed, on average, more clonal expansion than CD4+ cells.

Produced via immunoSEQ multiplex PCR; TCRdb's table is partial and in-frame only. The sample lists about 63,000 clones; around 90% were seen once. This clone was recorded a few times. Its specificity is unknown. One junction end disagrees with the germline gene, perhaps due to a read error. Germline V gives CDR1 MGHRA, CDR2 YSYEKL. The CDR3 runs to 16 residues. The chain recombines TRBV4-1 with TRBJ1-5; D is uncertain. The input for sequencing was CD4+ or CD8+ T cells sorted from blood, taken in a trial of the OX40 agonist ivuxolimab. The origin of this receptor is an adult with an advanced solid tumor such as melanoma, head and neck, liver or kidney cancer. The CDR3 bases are TGCGCCAGCACCCAACAGTGGCGGAATAGCAATCAGCCCCAGCATTTT. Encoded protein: CASTQQWRNSNQPQHF.